The clone carrying this TCR beta chain showed up many times. The CDR3 consists of 17 residues. V was shortened by 5 bases and J by 1 base, with 17 bases between the two germline ends. This entry is derived from a study of T cells in Graves' hyperthyroidism and ophthalmopathy. Newly diagnosed hyperthyroidism, duration under 2 months, in patients aged 18 to 65. It was RNA transcripts that yielded the amplified TCR beta CDR3 regions. Initially, a first-round RT-PCR of the TCR CDR3 employed the HTBI primer set. Via MiXCR, TCRdb re-called the multiplex PCR reads, giving one row per CDR3 protein. The sample has around 480,000 distinct CDR3 sequences, approximately 15% seen once.

The chain carries TRBV12-3 or TRBV12-4 and TRBJ2-2, with D possibly being TRBD2 (5 bases). Sequenced sample: blood. The receptor was isolated from a woman aged 18-29 years with Graves' hyperthyroidism. In nucleotides, the CDR3 is TGTGCCAGCAGTCGGAGAGGGCCCGACTTGAACACCGGGGAGCTGTTTTTT. Translating it yields CASSRRGPDLNTGELFF.